This TCR beta chain stems from a study of PD-1 blockade in classical Hodgkin lymphoma. Data came from immunoSEQ multiplex PCR; TCRdb stores just in-frame clones and leaves some out. The sample yields roughly 40,000 clones, approximately 70% seen once. V shed 4 bases, J shed 4 bases, and the junction held 15 bases outside the gene matches. This CDR3 is built from 17 residues. CDR1 is LNHNV, CDR2 YYDKDF, per germline (reference sequence). Brentuximab vedotin exposure varied, and every patient relapsed after autologous stem cell transplantation. The receptor was isolated from a human donor with classical Hodgkin lymphoma. The sample here was peripheral blood mononuclear cells (PBMCs), taken at baseline. The rearrangement links TRBV15 to TRBJ1-1; 7 bases fit TRBD1. The CDR3 DNA follows: TGTGCCACCAGCACCCCGGGGGGAGACAGGGCGGGCACTGAAGCTTTCTTT. This translates into CATSTPGGDRAGTEAFF.